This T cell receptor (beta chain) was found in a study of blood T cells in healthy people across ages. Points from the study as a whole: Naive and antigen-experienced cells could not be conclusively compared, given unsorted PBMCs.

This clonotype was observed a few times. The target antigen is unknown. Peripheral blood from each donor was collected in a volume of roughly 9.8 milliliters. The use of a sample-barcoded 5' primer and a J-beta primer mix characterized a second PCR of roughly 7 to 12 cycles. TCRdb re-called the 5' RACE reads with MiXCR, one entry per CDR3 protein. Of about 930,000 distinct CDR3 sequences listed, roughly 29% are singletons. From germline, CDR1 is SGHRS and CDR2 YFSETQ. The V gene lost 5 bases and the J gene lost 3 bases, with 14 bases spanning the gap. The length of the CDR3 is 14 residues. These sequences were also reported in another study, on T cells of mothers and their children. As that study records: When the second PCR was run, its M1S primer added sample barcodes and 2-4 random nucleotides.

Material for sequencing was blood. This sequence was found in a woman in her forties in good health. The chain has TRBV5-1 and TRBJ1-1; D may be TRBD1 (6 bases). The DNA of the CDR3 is TGCGCCAGCAGAGCAGGGGAAGGACACACTGAAGCTTTCTTT. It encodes CASRAGEGHTEAFF.